The text below deals with one TCR beta chain. A much bigger clone sits one base away, suggesting this may be a read error. RNA was extracted from bulk tissue without any cell sorting. More than 3 cm separated this lung sample from the edge of the tumor. TCRbeta libraries were built with three rounds of nested PCR, modified from ARM-PCR. TCRdb re-derived calls from the multiplex PCR reads in MiXCR, one entry per CDR3 protein. The sample gives tens of thousands of distinct CDR3 sequences, roughly 70% of which show up once; roughly a quarter is in the top ten. These data originate in a study of tumor and adjacent non-tumor tissue in lung cancer. There are 13 residues in the CDR3. The germline V gene encodes CDR1 DFQATT and CDR2 SNEGSKA (reference sequence).

This receptor was obtained from a woman in her forties or fifties with non-small cell lung cancer. J is TRBJ2-7 and V is TRBV20-1, with a tentative D call TRBD1 (5 bases). Source material: distant non-tumor lung tissue. The CDR3 reads CNARDLSGHEQYF. The CDR3 nucleotides are TGCAATGCTAGAGATCTGTCAGGGCACGAGCAGTACTTC.